This entry lists 2 T cell receptor beta chains sequenced from one sample in a study of cytomegalovirus exposure and HLA in healthy donors (TCRdb year 2017). Receptors were amplified or captured by the immunoSEQ multiplex PCR assay. For the multiplex PCR, a mixture combining 60 forward primers for TCR Vbeta segments and 13 reverse primers for TCR Jbeta segments was used. This is the immuneACCESS table as TCRdb keeps it, with only in-frame sequences that have V and J called. A part of the clones is gone; compared with another copy, unresolved V genes explain less than half, and the rest is unexplained. The sample table contains over 95,000 clones; only one count was recorded for roughly 80% of them. Approximately 2% of the sample is in the top ten clones. The material sequenced was PBMCs. These receptors were obtained from a man aged 40-50 years in good health and CMV-seronegative.

The gene calls are TRBV21-1 and TRBJ2-1; TRBD2, the table's D call, was not compared with the DNA. TRBV21-1 constitutes a pseudogene. This CDR3 comprises 15 residues. This chain's CDR3 is CASSRPRGTYNEQFF. In DNA, the CDR3 is TGTGCCAGCAGCAGACCGCGGGGGACTTACAATGAGCAGTTCTTC.

The table lists this clone with a count of one. This chain connects TRBV19 to TRBJ2-1; D perhaps matches TRBD1 (7 bases). This CDR3 has 14 amino acids. V lost 10 bases, J lost 1 base, and 14 bases lay in between. Germline assignment: CDR1 LNHDA and CDR2 SQIVND (reference sequence). The CDR3 DNA sequence: TGTGCCACGGCAGGGGGGAAATCCTACAATGAGCAGTTCTTC. Protein sequence: CATAGGKSYNEQFF.